Below, 14 T cell receptor beta chains from the same sample are listed, as sequenced in a study of blood T cell repertoires in COVID-19. Clones were read by immunoSEQ multiplex PCR, and TCRdb kept only the in-frame ones, dropping some. The data contain about 160,000 clones, 60% to 85% of them singletons. Specimen: peripheral blood. Receptor source: a woman aged 55-69 years with COVID-19, enrolled during active disease.

The chain joins TRBV5-5 to TRBJ2-7, with a weak D call TRBD1 (6 bases). V was pared by 4 bases and J by 0 bases, with 11 bases between. From germline, CDR1 is SGHKS and CDR2 YYEKEE (reference sequence). The CDR3 loop spans 14 amino acids. The CDR3 sequence: CASSLWTDSYEQYV. The CDR3 region has the DNA TGTGCCAGCAGCCTTTGGACAGACTCCTACGAGCAGTACGTC.

This chain links TRBV4-3 with TRBJ2-1, with TRBD2 matching 8 bases. Germline V lookup: CDR1 LGHNA, CDR2 YSLEER. This CDR3 is built from 16 residues. V gave up 1 base and J gave up 4 bases; unmatched junction bases: 6. The CDR3 DNA reads TGCGCCAGCAGCCAAGGGTCTCTAGCGGGTTACAATGAGCAGTTCTTC. This encodes CASSQGSLAGYNEQFF.

The rearrangement uses TRBV28 and TRBJ1-5, with 7 bases matching TRBD1. J lost 7 bases, V lost 6 bases, and 12 bases had no gene match. This CDR3 is 15 amino acids long. The germline V gene encodes CDR1 MDHEN and CDR2 SYDVKM. CDR3 residues: CASRPSTGNGQPQHF. CDR3 DNA sequence: TGTGCCAGCAGACCCTCGACAGGGAACGGGCAGCCCCAGCATTTT.

This sequence joins TRBV14 and TRBJ2-1; 9 nucleotides line up with TRBD2. Germline CDR1 SGHDN, CDR2 FVKESK. CDR3 size: 14 residues. The V segment lost 2 bases and the J segment 10 bases; nucleotides outside the gene matches: 6. The CDR3 region is CASSQLAGRGEQFF. CDR3 DNA sequence: TGTGCCAGCAGCCAACTAGCGGGACGGGGGGAGCAGTTCTTC. The variable domain in full, completed from reference TRBV14 and TRBJ2-1, reads EAGVTQFPSHSVIEKGQTVTLRCDPISGHDNLYWYRRVMGKEIKFLLHFVKESKQDESGMPNNRFLAERTGGTYSTLKVQPAELEDSGVYFCASSQLAGRGEQFFGPGTRLTVL.

The J gene is TRBJ2-3, the V gene TRBV19; TRBD2 matches 12 bases. Germline V CDR1 and CDR2: LNHDA, SQIVND (reference sequence). This CDR3 spans 16 amino acids. With 5 bases clipped from V and 4 bases from J, the junction kept 7 bases outside the gene matches. DNA for the CDR3: TGTGCCAGTAGTGAGGCTAGCGGGGGGGCCTCAGATACGCAGTATTTT. Protein product: CASSEASGGASDTQYF.

The chain uses TRBV11-2 and TRBJ2-7; TRBD1 is a possible D gene (6 bases). CDR3 length equals 15 residues. Germline V CDR1 and CDR2: SGHAT, FQNNGV. V lost 3 bases, J lost 2 bases, and 14 bases lay in between. CDR3 region: CASSLYAGAPYEQYF. CDR3 in DNA: TGTGCCAGCAGCTTGTATGCAGGGGCCCCCTACGAGCAGTACTTC.

The chain combines TRBV5-1 with TRBJ2-2; D uncertain. V dropped 2 bases and J dropped 1 base, with 12 bases sitting between them. The CDR3 is 16 residues long. Looked up from germline, CDR1 is SGHRS and CDR2 is YFSETQ. DNA for the CDR3: TGCGCCAGCAGCTTAGAAAAACCAGTGAACACCGGGGAGCTGTTTTTT. This sequence encodes CASSLEKPVNTGELFF.

The chain joins TRBV7-9 to TRBJ1-4; 8 positions agree with TRBD1. Germline V gene data show CDR1 as SEHNR and CDR2 as FQNEAQ (reference sequence). The CDR3 has 14 amino acids. V shed 4 bases and J 7 bases; nucleotides not matched to a gene: 5. CDR3 bases: TGTGCCAGCAGCTCACAGGGGGAAGGTGAAAAACTGTTTTTT. Translation gives CASSSQGEGEKLFF.

V gene TRBV7-3 combines with J gene TRBJ2-1, with 8 bases aligning to TRBD2. CDR1 and CDR2 (germline): SGHTA, FQGTGA. The CDR3 runs 18 residues. Unmatched junction bases numbered 10, after V lost 1 base and J lost 2 bases. The CDR3 here is CASSLNVLAGSTYNEQFF. Here the CDR3 DNA reads TGTGCCAGCAGCTTAAACGTCTTAGCGGGATCTACCTACAATGAGCAGTTCTTC.

This clone was observed a single time. The chain recombines TRBV28 with TRBJ1-2; D is unclear. Germline lookup yields CDR1 MDHEN and CDR2 SYDVKM. V shed 6 bases and J shed 4 bases, with 9 bases lying between them. CDR3 length equals 12 residues. In nucleotides, the CDR3 is TGTGCCAGCAGAAACGCAGTCTATGGCTACACCTTC. It translates to CASRNAVYGYTF.

This clone was seen only once. V and J are TRBV15 and TRBJ2-1; possibly TRBD2 for D (5 bases). The length of the CDR3 is 16 residues. V gave up 0 bases and J gave up 10 bases, with 19 bases separating them. Germline V gives CDR1 LNHNV, CDR2 YYDKDF (reference sequence). Written as DNA, the CDR3 is TGTGCCACCAGCAGAGATTCCCTAGGACTTTTCAAGGAGCAGTTCTTC. It codes for CATSRDSLGLFKEQFF.

This clone showed up just once. The V and J genes are TRBV7-3 and TRBJ2-2, with D possibly matching TRBD2 (6 bases). Germline-derived CDR1 and CDR2 are SGHTA and FQGTGA. The V gene lost 1 base and the J gene lost 8 bases, with 14 bases spanning the gap. The CDR3 is made up of 15 amino acids. CDR3 in DNA: TGTGCCAGCAGCTTAATTGGGACTCCTCAGGGGGAGCTGTTTTTT. Residues: CASSLIGTPQGELFF.

The chain is built from TRBV28 and TRBJ2-3; 9 nucleotides line up with TRBD2. This CDR3 contains 16 residues. After removal of 3 bases from V and 0 bases from J, the junction contained 4 bases not matched to a gene. CDR1 is MDHEN and CDR2 is SYDVKM in the germline V gene. This CDR3 is CASSLSTSGSTDTQYF. CDR3 nucleotide sequence: TGTGCCAGCAGTTTGTCCACTAGCGGGAGCACAGATACGCAGTATTTT.

The V and J genes are TRBV9 and TRBJ2-5; D perhaps matches TRBD2 (5 bases). Germline V CDR1 and CDR2: SGDLS, YYNGEE. Trimming took off 4 bases at V and 5 bases at J, with 9 bases between the two ends. The CDR3 covers 12 residues. The CDR3 DNA follows: TGTGCCAGCAGCCACGGCGGGGAGACCCAGTACTTC. Protein sequence: CASSHGGETQYF.